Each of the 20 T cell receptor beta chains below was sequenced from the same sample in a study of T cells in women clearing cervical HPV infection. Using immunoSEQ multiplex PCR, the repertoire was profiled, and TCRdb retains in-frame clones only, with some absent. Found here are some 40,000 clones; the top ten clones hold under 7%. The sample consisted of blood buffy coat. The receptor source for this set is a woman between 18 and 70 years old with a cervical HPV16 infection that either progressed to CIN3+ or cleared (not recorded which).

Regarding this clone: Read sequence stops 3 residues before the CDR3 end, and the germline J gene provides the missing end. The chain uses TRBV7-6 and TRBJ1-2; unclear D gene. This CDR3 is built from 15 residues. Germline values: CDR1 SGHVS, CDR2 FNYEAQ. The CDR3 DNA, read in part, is TGTGCCAGCAGCTTATTTCCGCTAGCCGGGGAGACC. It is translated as CASSLFPLAGET. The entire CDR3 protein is CASSLFPLAGETYTF.

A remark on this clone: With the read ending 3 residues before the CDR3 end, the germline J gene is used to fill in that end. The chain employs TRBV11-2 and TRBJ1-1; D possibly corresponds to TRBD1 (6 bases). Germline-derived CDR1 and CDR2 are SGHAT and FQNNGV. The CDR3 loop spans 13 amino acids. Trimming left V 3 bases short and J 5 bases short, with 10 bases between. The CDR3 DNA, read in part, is TGTGCCAGCAGCTTGACAGGCGGAACTGAA. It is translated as CASSLTGGTE. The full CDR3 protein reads CASSLTGGTEAFF.

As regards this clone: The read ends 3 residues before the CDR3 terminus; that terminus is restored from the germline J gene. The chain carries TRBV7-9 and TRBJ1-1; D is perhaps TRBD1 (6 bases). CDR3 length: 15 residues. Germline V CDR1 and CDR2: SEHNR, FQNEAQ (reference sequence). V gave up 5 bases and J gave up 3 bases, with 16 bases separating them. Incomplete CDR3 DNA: TGTGCCAGCAGCACATGGACAGTTTCGGACACTGAA. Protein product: CASSTWTVSDTE. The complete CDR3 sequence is CASSTWTVSDTEAFF.

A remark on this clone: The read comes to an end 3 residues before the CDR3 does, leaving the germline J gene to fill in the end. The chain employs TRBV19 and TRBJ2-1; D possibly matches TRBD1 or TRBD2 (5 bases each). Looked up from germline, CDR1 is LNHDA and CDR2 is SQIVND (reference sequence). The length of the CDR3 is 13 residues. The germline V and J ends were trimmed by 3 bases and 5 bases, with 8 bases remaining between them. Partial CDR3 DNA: TGTGCCAGTAGTATGAGGGGAAACAATGAG. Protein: CASSMRGNNE. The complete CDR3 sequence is CASSMRGNNEQFF.

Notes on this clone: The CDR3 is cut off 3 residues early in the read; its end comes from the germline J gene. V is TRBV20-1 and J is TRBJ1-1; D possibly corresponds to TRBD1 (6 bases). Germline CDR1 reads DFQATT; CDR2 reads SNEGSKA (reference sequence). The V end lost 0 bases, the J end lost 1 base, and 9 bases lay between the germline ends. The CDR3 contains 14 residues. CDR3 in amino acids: CSAREPGQNTEAFF. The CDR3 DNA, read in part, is TGCAGTGCTAGAGAACCGGGACAGAACACTGAA.

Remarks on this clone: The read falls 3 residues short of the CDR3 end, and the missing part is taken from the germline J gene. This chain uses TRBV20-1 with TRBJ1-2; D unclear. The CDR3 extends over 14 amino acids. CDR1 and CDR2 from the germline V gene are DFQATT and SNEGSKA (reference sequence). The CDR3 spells CSAREFSGSIDYTF. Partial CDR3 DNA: TGCAGTGCTAGAGAATTTAGCGGGAGTATTGAC.

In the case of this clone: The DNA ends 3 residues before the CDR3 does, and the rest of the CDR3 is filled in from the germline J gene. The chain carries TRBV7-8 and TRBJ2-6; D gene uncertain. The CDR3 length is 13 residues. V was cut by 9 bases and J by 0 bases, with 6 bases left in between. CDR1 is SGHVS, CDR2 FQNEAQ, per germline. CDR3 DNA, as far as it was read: TGTGCCAGTTCCCGCTCTGGGGCCAACGTC. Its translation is CASSRSGANV. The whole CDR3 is CASSRSGANVLTF.

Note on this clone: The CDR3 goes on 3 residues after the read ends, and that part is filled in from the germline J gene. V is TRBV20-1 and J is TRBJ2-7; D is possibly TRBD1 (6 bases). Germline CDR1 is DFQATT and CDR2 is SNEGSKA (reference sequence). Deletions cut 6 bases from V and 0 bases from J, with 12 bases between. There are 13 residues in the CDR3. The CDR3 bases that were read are TGCAGTGCGATTGGACAGTTCTCCTACGAG. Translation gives CSAIGQFSYE. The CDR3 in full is CSAIGQFSYEQYF.

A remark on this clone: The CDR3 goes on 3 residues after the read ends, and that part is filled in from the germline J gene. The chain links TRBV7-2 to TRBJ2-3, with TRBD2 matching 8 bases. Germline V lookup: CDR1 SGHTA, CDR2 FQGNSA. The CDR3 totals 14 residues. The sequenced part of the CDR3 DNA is TGTGCCAGCACCCTCCTTAGCGGGAAGGAGACG. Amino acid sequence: CASTLLSGKET. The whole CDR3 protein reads CASTLLSGKETQYF.

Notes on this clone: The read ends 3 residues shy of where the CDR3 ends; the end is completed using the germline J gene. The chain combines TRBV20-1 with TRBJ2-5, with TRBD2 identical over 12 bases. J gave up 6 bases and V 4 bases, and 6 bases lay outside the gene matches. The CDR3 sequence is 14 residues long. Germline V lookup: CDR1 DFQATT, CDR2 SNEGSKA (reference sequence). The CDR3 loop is CSATTSGSGKTQYF. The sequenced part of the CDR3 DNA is TGCAGTGCTACGACTAGCGGGAGTGGAAAGACC.

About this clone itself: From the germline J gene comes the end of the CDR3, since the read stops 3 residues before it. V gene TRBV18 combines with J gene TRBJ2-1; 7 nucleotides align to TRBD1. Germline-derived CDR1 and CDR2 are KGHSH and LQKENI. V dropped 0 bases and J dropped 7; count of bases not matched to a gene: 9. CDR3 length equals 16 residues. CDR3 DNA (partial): TGTGCCAGCTCACCACCCACCCGGAGACAGGGTAATGAG. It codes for CASSPPTRRQGNE. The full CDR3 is CASSPPTRRQGNEQFF. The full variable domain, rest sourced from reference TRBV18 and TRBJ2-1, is NAGVMQNPRHLVRRRGQEARLRCSPMKGHSHVYWYRQLPEEGLKFMVYLQKENIIDESGMPKERFSAEFPKEGPSILRIQQVVRGDSAAYFCASSPPTRRQGNEQFFGPGTRLTVL.

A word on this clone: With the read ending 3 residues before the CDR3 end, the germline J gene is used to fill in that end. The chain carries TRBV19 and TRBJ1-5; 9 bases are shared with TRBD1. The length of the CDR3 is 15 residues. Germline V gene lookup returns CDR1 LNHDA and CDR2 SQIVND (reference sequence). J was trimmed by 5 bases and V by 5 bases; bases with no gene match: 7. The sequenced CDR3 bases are TGTGCCAGTAGTCCGCCGACAGGGGGGGATCAGCCC. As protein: CASSPPTGGDQP. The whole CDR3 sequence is CASSPPTGGDQPQHF.

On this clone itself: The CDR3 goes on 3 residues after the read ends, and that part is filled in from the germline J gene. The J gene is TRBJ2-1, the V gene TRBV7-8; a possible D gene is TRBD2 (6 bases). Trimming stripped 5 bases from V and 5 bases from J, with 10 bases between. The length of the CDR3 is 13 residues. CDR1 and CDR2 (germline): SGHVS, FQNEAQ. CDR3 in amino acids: CASSPGLNNEQFF. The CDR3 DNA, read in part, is TGTGCCAGCAGCCCGGGACTTAACAATGAG.

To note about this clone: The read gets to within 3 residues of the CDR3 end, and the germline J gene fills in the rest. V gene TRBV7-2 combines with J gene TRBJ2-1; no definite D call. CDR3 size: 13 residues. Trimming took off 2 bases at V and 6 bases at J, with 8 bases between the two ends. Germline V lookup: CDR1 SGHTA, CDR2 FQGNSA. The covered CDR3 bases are TGTGCCAGCAGCTTACCCAAAGCCAATGAG. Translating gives CASSLPKANE. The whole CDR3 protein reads CASSLPKANEQFF.

The chain's CDR3 is CASSSQAGGNTEAFF. Partial CDR3 DNA: TGTGCCAGCAGCTCCCAGGCAGGAGGAAACACTGAA. V is TRBV11-3 and J is TRBJ1-1; no clear D. Read sequence stops 3 residues before the CDR3 end, and the germline J gene provides the missing end. The CDR3 is 15 amino acids. Per germline, CDR1 SGHNT and CDR2 YENEEA. Trimming shortened V by 4 bases and J by 2 bases, and 14 bases separated the two germline ends.

CDR3 sequence reads: CASSLTSGQETQYF. CDR3 bases read: TGTGCCAGCAGCCTCACTAGCGGCCAAGAGACC. J is TRBJ2-5 and V is TRBV5-5; 8 positions match TRBD2. Coverage ceases 3 residues before the CDR3 finishes, and the germline J gene fills in the end. The CDR3 runs 14 residues. Germline-derived CDR1 and CDR2 are SGHKS and YYEKEE (reference sequence). J lost 1 base, V lost 4 bases, and 3 bases had no gene match.

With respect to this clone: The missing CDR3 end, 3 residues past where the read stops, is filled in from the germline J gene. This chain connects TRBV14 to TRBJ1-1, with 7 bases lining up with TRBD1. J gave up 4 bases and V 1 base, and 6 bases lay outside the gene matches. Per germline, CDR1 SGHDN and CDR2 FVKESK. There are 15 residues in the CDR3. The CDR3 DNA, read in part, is TGTGCCAGCAGCCAAGCGACAGGGCTGAGCACTGAA. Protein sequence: CASSQATGLSTE. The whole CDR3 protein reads CASSQATGLSTEAFF. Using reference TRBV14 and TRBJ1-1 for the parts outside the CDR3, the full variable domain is EAGVTQFPSHSVIEKGQTVTLRCDPISGHDNLYWYRRVMGKEIKFLLHFVKESKQDESGMPNNRFLAERTGGTYSTLKVQPAELEDSGVYFCASSQATGLSTEAFFGQGTRLTVV.

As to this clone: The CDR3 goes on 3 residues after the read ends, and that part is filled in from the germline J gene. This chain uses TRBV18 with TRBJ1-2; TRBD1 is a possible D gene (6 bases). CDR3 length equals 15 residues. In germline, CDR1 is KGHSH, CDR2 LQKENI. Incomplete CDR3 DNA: TGTGCCAGCTCACAAGGACAGTTTTTGACAGATACC. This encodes CASSQGQFLTDT. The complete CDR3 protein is CASSQGQFLTDTYTF.

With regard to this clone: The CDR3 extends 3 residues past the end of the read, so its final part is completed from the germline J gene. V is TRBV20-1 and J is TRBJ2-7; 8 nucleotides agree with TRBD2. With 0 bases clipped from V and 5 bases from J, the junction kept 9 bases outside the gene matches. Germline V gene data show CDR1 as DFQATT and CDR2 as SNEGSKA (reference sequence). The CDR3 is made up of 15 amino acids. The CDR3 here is CSARDPAGARDEQYF. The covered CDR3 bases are TGCAGTGCTAGAGATCCAGCGGGAGCTCGGGACGAG.

Incomplete CDR3 DNA: TGCGCCAGCAGCTTGGCTCCAGCGGGAGGGTCAGATACG. Amino acid sequence: CASSLAPAGGSDT. The CDR3 as a whole reads CASSLAPAGGSDTQYF. The chain has TRBV5-1 and TRBJ2-3; 10 nucleotides match TRBD2. From the germline J gene comes the end of the CDR3, since the read stops 3 residues before it. Unmatched junction bases numbered 5, after V lost 0 bases and J lost 4 bases. The germline gives CDR1 SGHRS, CDR2 YFSETQ. The CDR3 runs 16 residues.